This T cell receptor (beta chain) was sequenced for a study of monozygotic twins with inflammatory bowel disease. General study points: Treatment differences in immunosuppression may have added variability to the repertoires of patients.

Regarding this clonotype: Its target is unknown.

TCRdb reprocessed the 5' RACE reads and reports one entry per CDR3 protein, with no DNA. This table lists 300,000 to 400,000 distinct CDR3 sequences. Blood was drawn at approximately 2.7 ml per donor. Whole-blood RNA isolation (total RNA) proceeded without T cell sorting. This sequence was found in a human donor with ulcerative colitis or Crohn's disease, or a healthy co-twin of an affected twin (not recorded which). Sequencing was performed on blood.

CDR3 sequence reads: CSPGQGTDTQYF. This chain joins TRBV20-1 and TRBJ2-3; without DNA, the TCRdb call of TRBD1 cannot be checked. The CDR3 has 12 residues. Germline V gene data show CDR1 as DFQATT and CDR2 as SNEGSKA (reference sequence).